These 2 T cell receptor beta chains were all obtained from the same sample, sequenced in a study of T cell changes during pregnancy in multiple sclerosis. The data were produced by immunoSEQ multiplex PCR, yet TCRdb's version contains in-frame clones alone and is incomplete. Found here are over 35,000 clones, 91% of them singletons; the top ten hold approximately 0.44%. The sequencing here drew on CD4+ T cells from peripheral blood mononuclear cells, taken in the second trimester of pregnancy. Receptors were obtained from a female donor in good health, enrolled as a control in a pregnancy study.

The chain uses TRBV18 and TRBJ1-3; no clear D gene. CDR3 size: 17 residues. Germline CDR1 and CDR2: KGHSH and LQKENI. Between the trimmed V and J ends, which lost 2 bases and 4 bases, there was a span of 18 bases. CDR3 protein: CASSPSNPASRGNTIYF. The CDR3 DNA reads as TGTGCCAGCTCACCAAGCAATCCCGCTTCCCGGGGAAACACCATATATTTT.

This chain connects TRBV27 to TRBJ2-1; 10 nucleotides agree with TRBD2. V dropped 2 bases and J dropped 5; count of bases not matched to a gene: 6. The CDR3 loop spans 16 amino acids. Germline loops: CDR1 MNHEY, CDR2 SMNVEV (reference sequence). In nucleotides, the CDR3 is TGTGCCAGCAGTTTAAGTAGACTAGCGGGTGACAATGAGCAGTTCTTC. As protein: CASSLSRLAGDNEQFF.